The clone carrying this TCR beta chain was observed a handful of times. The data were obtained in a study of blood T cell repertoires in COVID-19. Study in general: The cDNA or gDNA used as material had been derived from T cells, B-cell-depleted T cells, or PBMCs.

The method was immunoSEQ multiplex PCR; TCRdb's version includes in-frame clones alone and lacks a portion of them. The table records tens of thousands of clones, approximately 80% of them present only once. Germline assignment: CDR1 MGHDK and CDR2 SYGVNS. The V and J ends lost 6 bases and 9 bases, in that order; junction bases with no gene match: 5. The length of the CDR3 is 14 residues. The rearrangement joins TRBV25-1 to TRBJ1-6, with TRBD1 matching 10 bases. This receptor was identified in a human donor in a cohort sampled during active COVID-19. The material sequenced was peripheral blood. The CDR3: CASRSDRGGSPLHF. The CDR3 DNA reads TGTGCCAGCAGGTCGGACAGGGGGGGTTCACCCCTCCACTTT. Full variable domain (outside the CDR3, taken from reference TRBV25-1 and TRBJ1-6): EADIYQTPRYLVIGTGKKITLECSQTMGHDKMYWYQQDPGMELHLIHYSYGVNSTEKGDLSSESTVSRIRTEHFPLTLESARPSHTSQYLCASRSDRGGSPLHFGNGTRLTVT.